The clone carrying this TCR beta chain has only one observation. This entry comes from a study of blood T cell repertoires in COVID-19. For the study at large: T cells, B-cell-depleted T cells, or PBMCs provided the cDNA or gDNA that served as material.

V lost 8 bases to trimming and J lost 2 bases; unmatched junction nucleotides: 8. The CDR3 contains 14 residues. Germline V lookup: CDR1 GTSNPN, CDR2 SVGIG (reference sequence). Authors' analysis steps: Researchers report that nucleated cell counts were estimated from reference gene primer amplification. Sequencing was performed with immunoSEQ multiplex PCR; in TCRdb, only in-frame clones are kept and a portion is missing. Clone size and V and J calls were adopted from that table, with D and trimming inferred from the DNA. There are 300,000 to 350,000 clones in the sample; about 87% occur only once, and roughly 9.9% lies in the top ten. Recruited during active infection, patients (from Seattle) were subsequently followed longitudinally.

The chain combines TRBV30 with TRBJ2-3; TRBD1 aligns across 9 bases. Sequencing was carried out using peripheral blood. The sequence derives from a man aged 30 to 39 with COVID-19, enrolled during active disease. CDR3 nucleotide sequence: TGTGCCCTAGGACAGGGGCGACCCACAGATACGCAGTATTTT. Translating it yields CALGQGRPTDTQYF.